This TCR beta chain was documented in a study of blood T cells in healthy people across ages. Regarding the study as a whole: Calculation of diversity from one million T cells yielded estimates considered to be underestimates. More naive CD4+ cells and higher diversity marked long-lived donors relative to aged donors.

Around 10 milliliters was the volume of peripheral blood drawn from each donor. Each sample had at least 6 million PBMCs isolated. Germline CDR1 and CDR2: MNHEY and SVGAGI. Trimming removed 5 bases from V and 3 bases from J, with 16 bases in between. This CDR3 is built from 15 residues. Primed by a sample-barcoded 5' primer and a J-beta primer mix, a second PCR proceeded for about 6 to 11 cycles. TCRdb itself ran the 5' RACE reads through MiXCR, one entry per CDR3 protein. The sample contains 1.6 million or so distinct CDR3 sequences, around 35% of which appear only once. In regard to this clonotype: The antigen is unknown.

The chain is built from TRBV6-5 and TRBJ1-2; D not certain. Sequencing was carried out using blood. The clonotype comes from a woman aged 30 to 39 in good health. The CDR3 loop reads CASSISPTAYYGYTF. In DNA, the CDR3 is TGTGCCAGCAGTATAAGCCCTACGGCTTACTATGGCTACACCTTC.